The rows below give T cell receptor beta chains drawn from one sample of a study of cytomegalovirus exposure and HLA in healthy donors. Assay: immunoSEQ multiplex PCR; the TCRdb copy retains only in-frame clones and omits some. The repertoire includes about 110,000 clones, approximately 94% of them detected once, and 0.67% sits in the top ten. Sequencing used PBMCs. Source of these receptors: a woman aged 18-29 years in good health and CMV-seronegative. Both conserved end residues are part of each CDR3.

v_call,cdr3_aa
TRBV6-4,CASSMGTNYGYTF
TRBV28,CASSNGRGAYEKLFF
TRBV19,CASRGQGAGPQHF
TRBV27,CASSFSLAPETQYF
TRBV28,CASSLGTALSTEAFF
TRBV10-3,CAISDRGNNEQFF
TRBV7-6,CASSLVPGTSNGEQYF
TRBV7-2,CASSPTGQGNSPLHF
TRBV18,CASSPGGSRTEAFF
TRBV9,CASSQGGNTEAFF
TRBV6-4,CANHEGPGGHYNEQFF